This T cell receptor (beta chain) was documented in a study of T cells in Graves' hyperthyroidism and ophthalmopathy. Amplification targeted TCR beta CDR3 regions from RNA transcripts. Using the HTBI primer set, a first-round RT-PCR was run on the TCR CDR3. Via MiXCR, TCRdb re-called the multiplex PCR reads, giving one row per CDR3 protein. Of around 580,000 distinct CDR3 sequences listed, around 46% are singletons. This clonotype was found many times. Specimen: peripheral blood or thyroid tissue (not recorded which). This receptor was identified in a woman between 18 and 30 years old with Graves' hyperthyroidism.

The chain's CDR3 is CASSLPGGGYTF. DNA for the CDR3: TGTGCCAGCAGTTTACCGGGGGGCGGCTACACCTTC. The chain is built from TRBV12-3 or TRBV12-4 and TRBJ1-2; TRBD1 might be the D (6 bases). Between the trimmed V and J ends, which lost 2 bases and 8 bases, there was a span of 9 bases. This CDR3 contains 12 residues.